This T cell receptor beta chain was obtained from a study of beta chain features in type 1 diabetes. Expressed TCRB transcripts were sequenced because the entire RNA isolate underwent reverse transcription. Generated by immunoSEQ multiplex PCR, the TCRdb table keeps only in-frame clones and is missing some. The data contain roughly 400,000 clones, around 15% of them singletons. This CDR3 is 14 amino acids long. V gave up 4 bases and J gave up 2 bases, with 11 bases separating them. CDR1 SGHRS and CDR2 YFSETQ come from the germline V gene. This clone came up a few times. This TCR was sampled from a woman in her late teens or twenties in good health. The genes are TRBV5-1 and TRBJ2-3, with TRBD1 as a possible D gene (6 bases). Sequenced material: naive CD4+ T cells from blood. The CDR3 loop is CASSHYRATDTQYF. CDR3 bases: TGCGCCAGCAGCCACTACAGGGCCACAGATACGCAGTATTTT.